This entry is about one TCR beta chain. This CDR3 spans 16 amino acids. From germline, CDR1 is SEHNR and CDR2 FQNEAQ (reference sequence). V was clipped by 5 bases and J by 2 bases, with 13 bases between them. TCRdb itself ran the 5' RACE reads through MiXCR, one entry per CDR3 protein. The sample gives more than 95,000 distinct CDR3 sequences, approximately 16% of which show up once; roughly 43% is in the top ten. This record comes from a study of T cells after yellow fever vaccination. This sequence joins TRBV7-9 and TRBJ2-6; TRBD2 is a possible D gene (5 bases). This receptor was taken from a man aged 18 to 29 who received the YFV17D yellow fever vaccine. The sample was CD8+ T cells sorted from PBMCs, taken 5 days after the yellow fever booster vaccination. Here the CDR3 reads CASSPSPGAGANVLTF. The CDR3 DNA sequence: TGTGCCAGCAGCCCCTCTCCCGGGGCTGGGGCCAACGTCCTGACTTTC.